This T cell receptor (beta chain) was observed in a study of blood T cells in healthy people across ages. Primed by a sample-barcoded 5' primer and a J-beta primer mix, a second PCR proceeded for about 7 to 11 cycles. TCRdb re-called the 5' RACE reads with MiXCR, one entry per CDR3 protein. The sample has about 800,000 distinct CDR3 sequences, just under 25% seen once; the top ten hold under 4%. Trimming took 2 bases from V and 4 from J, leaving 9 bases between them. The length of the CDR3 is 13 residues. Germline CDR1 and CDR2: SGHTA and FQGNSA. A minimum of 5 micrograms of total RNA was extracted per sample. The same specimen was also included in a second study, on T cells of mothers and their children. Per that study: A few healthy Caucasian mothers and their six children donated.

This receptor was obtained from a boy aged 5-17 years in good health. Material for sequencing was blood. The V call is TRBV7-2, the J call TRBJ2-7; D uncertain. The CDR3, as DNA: TGTGCCAGCAGCTTAATTGAGAGTTACGAGCAGTACTTC. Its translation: CASSLIESYEQYF.